Listed below are T cell receptor beta chains from one sample, sequenced in a study of Ad26.COV2.S vaccination and SARS-CoV-2 variants. Produced via immunoSEQ multiplex PCR; TCRdb's table is partial and in-frame only. Here the sample spans fewer than 400,000 clones, approximately 91% being singletons. This sample comprised peripheral blood, obtained in a trial of Ad26.COV2.S vaccine versus placebo. These receptor sequences come from a person aged 18-65 years who received the Ad26.COV2.S COVID-19 vaccine or a placebo. CDR3s include the opening cysteine and the closing phenylalanine or tryptophan. D genes are given only for firm matches. Rows may omit the clone size; those that give it use once, few, many or a size class.

v_gene	d_gene	abundance	j_gene	CDR3aa	CDR3nt
TRBV24-1	TRBD2	-	TRBJ2-1	CATSGGTGGLAEYNEQFF	TGTGCCACCAGTGGCGGGACGGGGGGACTAGCGGAGTACAATGAGCAGTTCTTC
TRBV3-1/TRBV3-2	TRBD1	-	TRBJ2-4	CASSQPGQRVKNIQYF	TGTGCCAGCAGCCAACCGGGACAGCGAGTCAAAAACATTCAGTACTTC
TRBV27	-	-	TRBJ1-4	CASRRITNEKLFF	TGTGCCAGCAGACGAATAACTAATGAAAAACTGTTTTTT
TRBV25-1	TRBD1	-	TRBJ1-2	CASSVGTGIYGYTF	TGTGCCAGCAGCGTGGGGACAGGTATCTATGGCTACACCTTC
TRBV4-2	TRBD1	-	TRBJ2-2	CASSPQTGGEELFF	TGTGCCAGCAGCCCCCAGACAGGGGGGGAGGAGCTGTTTTTT
TRBV11-3	TRBD2	-	TRBJ2-2	CASSSLAGGNTGELFF	TGTGCCAGCAGCTCCCTAGCGGGAGGGAACACCGGGGAGCTGTTTTTT
TRBV5-1	-	-	TRBJ2-7	CASSLDSLMYF	TGCGCCAGCAGCCTCGACAGCCTCATGTACTTC
TRBV28	TRBD2	-	TRBJ2-7	CASSLPLGAGPVHEQYF	TGTGCCAGCAGTTTACCCCTGGGAGCGGGACCGGTCCACGAGCAGTACTTC
TRBV27	-	-	TRBJ2-2	CASMKGVTGELFF	TGTGCCAGCATGAAGGGGGTCACCGGGGAGCTGTTTTTT
TRBV7-2	TRBD1	-	TRBJ1-5	CASSLRQGGQPQHF	TGTGCCAGCAGCCTTAGACAGGGGGGACAGCCCCAGCATTTT
TRBV7-6	TRBD2	-	TRBJ2-1	CASSTTTSGNYNEQFF	TGTGCCAGCAGCACCACGACTAGCGGGAACTACAATGAGCAGTTCTTC
TRBV30	-	-	TRBJ2-1	CAWSVQSEQFF	TGTGCCTGGAGTGTACAGTCTGAGCAGTTCTTC
TRBV3-1/TRBV3-2	-	-	TRBJ2-7	CASSLAGSAAYEQYF	TGTGCCAGCAGCCTCGCGGGGAGTGCCGCCTACGAGCAGTACTTC
TRBV30	-	-	TRBJ2-7	CAWSSSDRPGDTYEQYF	TGTGCCTGGAGCTCAAGCGACAGGCCTGGTGATACCTACGAGCAGTACTTC
TRBV10-3	TRBD2	-	TRBJ2-1	CAISGTSGINEQFF	TGTGCCATCAGCGGGACTAGCGGGATTAATGAGCAGTTCTTC
TRBV28	-	-	TRBJ2-3	CASSFVTGDVGTQYF	TGTGCCAGCAGTTTCGTGACGGGGGACGTCGGTACGCAGTATTTT
TRBV7-2	-	-	TRBJ2-2	CASSLKARTGELFF	TGTGCCAGCAGCTTAAAGGCGAGGACCGGGGAGCTGTTTTTT
TRBV5-1	TRBD1	-	TRBJ2-2	CASSPGQGFSTGELFF	TGCGCCAGCAGCCCCGGACAGGGCTTTAGCACCGGGGAGCTGTTTTTT
TRBV5-4	-	-	TRBJ2-2	CASSSGGPNTGELFF	TGTGCCAGCAGCTCGGGCGGACCGAACACCGGGGAGCTGTTTTTT
TRBV11-3	-	many	TRBJ1-1	CASSLDGRAGSTEAFF	TGTGCCAGCAGCTTAGATGGGAGGGCAGGGAGCACTGAAGCTTTCTTT
TRBV5-1	-	-	TRBJ2-1	CASRSARLSYNEQFF	TGCGCCAGTCGAAGCGCGAGACTTTCCTACAATGAGCAGTTCTTC
TRBV2	-	-	TRBJ2-1	CASNLLGYNEQFF	TGTGCCAGCAACTTACTAGGCTACAATGAGCAGTTCTTC
TRBV9	-	-	TRBJ1-4	CASSVDVSTNEKLFF	TGTGCCAGCAGCGTAGACGTATCAACTAATGAAAAACTGTTTTTT
TRBV6-5	-	-	TRBJ2-3	CASSPRAPDTQYF	TGTGCCAGCAGCCCGAGGGCGCCAGATACGCAGTATTTT
TRBV28	TRBD1	-	TRBJ1-5	CASSFVGGDNQPQHF	TGTGCCAGCAGTTTTGTAGGGGGCGACAATCAGCCCCAGCATTTT
TRBV18	TRBD1	-	TRBJ1-3	CASSPQLQGTGNTIYF	TGTGCCAGCTCACCCCAATTACAGGGGACTGGAAACACCATATATTTT
TRBV24-1	-	-	TRBJ2-3	CATSQWSANTDTQYF	TGTGCCACCAGTCAGTGGAGCGCTAACACAGATACGCAGTATTTT
TRBV19	-	-	TRBJ2-5	CASSPIPGGETQYF	TGTGCCAGTAGTCCAATCCCCGGGGGCGAGACCCAGTACTTC
TRBV5-8	-	-	TRBJ2-1	CASSFAYNEQFF	TGTGCCAGCAGCTTTGCGTACAATGAGCAGTTCTTC
TRBV6-6	-	-	TRBJ1-6	CASSRGAFNSPLHF	TGTGCCAGCTCGAGGGGGGCCTTTAATTCACCCCTCCACTTT
TRBV4-1	-	-	TRBJ1-2	CASSQVSESPYGYTF	TGCGCCAGCAGCCAAGTCTCCGAGTCCCCCTATGGCTACACCTTC
TRBV4-1	-	-	TRBJ1-1	CASSQDSRREAFF	TGCGCCAGCAGCCAAGATTCCAGGCGTGAAGCTTTCTTT
TRBV11-2	-	-	TRBJ2-7	CASSLAPRVSYEQYF	TGTGCCAGCAGCTTAGCGCCGCGGGTTTCCTACGAGCAGTACTTC
TRBV28	-	-	TRBJ2-7	CASSSRALRGEQYF	TGTGCCAGCAGTTCCCGGGCCCTCCGGGGCGAGCAGTACTTC
TRBV7-9	-	-	TRBJ2-3	CASSPRASTDTQYF	TGTGCCAGCAGCCCCCGTGCTAGCACAGATACGCAGTATTTT
TRBV18	-	-	TRBJ2-2	CASSPPGVRNTGELFF	TGTGCCAGCTCACCACCAGGGGTCCGAAACACCGGGGAGCTGTTTTTT
TRBV29-1	TRBD1	-	TRBJ1-1	CSVDSQGAGAEAFF	TGCAGCGTTGACTCACAGGGGGCGGGGGCTGAAGCTTTCTTT
TRBV10-3	-	-	TRBJ2-7	CAISQLGDEQYF	TGTGCCATCAGCCAACTAGGTGACGAGCAGTACTTC
TRBV5-4	-	-	TRBJ1-4	CASSLYSSGEKLFF	TGTGCCAGCAGCTTGTACTCTTCGGGCGAAAAACTGTTTTTT
TRBV9	-	once	TRBJ2-1	CASSVAVTSEQFF	TGTGCCAGCAGCGTAGCCGTGACAAGTGAGCAGTTCTTC
TRBV7-9	TRBD1	-	TRBJ1-6	CASSRGTENSPLHF	TGTGCCAGCAGCCGCGGGACAGAGAATTCACCCCTCCACTTT
TRBV6-5	TRBD1	once	TRBJ1-2	CASSYGTGEGYTF	TGTGCCAGCAGTTACGGGACAGGGGAAGGCTACACCTTC
TRBV2	-	few	TRBJ2-7	CASKGSPHEQYF	TGTGCCAGCAAGGGCAGCCCTCACGAGCAGTACTTC
TRBV5-6	TRBD2	-	TRBJ2-3	CASSRGLAGEAQYF	TGTGCCAGCAGCAGGGGACTAGCGGGAGAGGCGCAGTATTTT
TRBV30	-	-	TRBJ2-3	CAWSVTSVDTQYF	TGTGCCTGGAGTGTTACGAGCGTTGATACGCAGTATTTT
TRBV7-9	-	-	TRBJ2-1	CASGGQDRLSEQFF	TGTGCCAGCGGGGGGCAGGACCGACTGTCGGAGCAGTTCTTC
TRBV2	TRBD1	once	TRBJ2-5	CASSADRGLETQYF	TGTGCCAGCAGTGCTGACAGGGGTTTGGAGACCCAGTACTTC
TRBV2	TRBD2	-	TRBJ2-5	CASSLAGGYQETQYF	TGTGCCAGCAGTTTAGCGGGAGGGTACCAAGAGACCCAGTACTTC
TRBV7-9	-	-	TRBJ2-5	CASSSPAGRETQYF	TGTGCCAGCAGCTCCCCCGCGGGCCGAGAGACCCAGTACTTC
TRBV4-1	-	-	TRBJ1-2	CASSQEVDWYGYTF	TGCGCCAGCAGCCAAGAAGTGGATTGGTATGGCTACACCTTC
TRBV28	TRBD1	-	TRBJ1-5	CASFGGTENQPQHF	TGTGCCAGCTTCGGGGGGACAGAGAATCAGCCCCAGCATTTT
TRBV12-3/TRBV12-4	-	-	TRBJ2-5	CASSLVSRETQYF	TGTGCCAGCAGTTTAGTGAGTCGAGAGACCCAGTACTTC
TRBV5-1	-	-	TRBJ2-5	CASSLLGRETQYF	TGCGCCAGCAGCTTGCTGGGACGAGAGACCCAGTACTTC
TRBV2	-	-	TRBJ2-7	CASTRGGASSYEQYF	TGTGCCAGCACCCGAGGGGGGGCCAGCTCCTACGAGCAGTACTTC
TRBV2	-	-	TRBJ2-1	CASSPGSDWNEQFF	TGTGCCAGCAGTCCAGGATCGGACTGGAATGAGCAGTTCTTC
TRBV6-1	TRBD1	-	TRBJ2-7	CASSEWGTGRSYEQYF	TGTGCCAGCAGTGAATGGGGGACAGGACGCTCCTACGAGCAGTACTTC
TRBV2	-	-	TRBJ2-1	CASSEGRPSYNEQFF	TGTGCCAGCAGTGAAGGACGGCCATCCTACAATGAGCAGTTCTTC
TRBV6-6	-	-	TRBJ1-2	CASRPSARVRGYTF	TGTGCCAGCAGGCCCTCTGCACGGGTGCGTGGCTACACCTTC
TRBV20-1	TRBD2	-	TRBJ2-5	CSASVLAGNTQYF	TGCAGTGCTAGTGTACTAGCGGGAAATACCCAGTACTTC
TRBV5-1	-	-	TRBJ1-1	CASRVAMNTEAFF	TGCGCCAGCAGGGTGGCCATGAACACTGAAGCTTTCTTT